Presented here are 22 T cell receptor beta chains from one specimen sequenced in a study of blood T cells in healthy people across ages. Combining a sample-barcoded 5' primer with a J-beta primer mix, a second PCR ran for roughly 6 to 11 cycles. Via MiXCR, TCRdb re-called the 5' RACE reads, giving one row per CDR3 protein. The sample lists roughly 1,100,000 distinct CDR3 sequences, 25% occurring once. A further study also used this sample, focusing on T cells of mothers and their children.

Sequenced: blood. These receptors were collected from a girl aged 2 to 9 in good health.

The rearrangement uses TRBV2 and TRBJ2-5; 12 bases fit TRBD1. The tail of the sequence fits TRBJ2-1 better, so the J call may be wrong. The CDR3 runs to 14 residues. Germline V CDR1 and CDR2: SNHLY, FYNNEI. CDR3 DNA sequence: TGTGCCAGCAGGACCGGGACAGGGGGCTATGAGCAGTTCTTC. Encoded protein: CASRTGTGGYEQFF.

The chain combines TRBV29-1 with TRBJ2-2; D is ambiguous. V lost 3 bases and J 6 bases, leaving 8 bases between the germline ends. CDR3 size: 12 residues. Germline CDR1 reads SQVTM; CDR2 reads ANQGSEA. The CDR3, as DNA: TGCAGCGTTGAGTTTCGCGCCGGGGAGCTGTTTTTT. Translated: CSVEFRAGELFF.

This clonotype was observed many times. This chain joins TRBV5-4 and TRBJ2-3; no definite D call. V was pared by 1 base and J by 2 bases, with 5 bases between. CDR1 is SGHNT, CDR2 YYREEE, per germline (reference sequence). The CDR3 is 13 residues long. In DNA form, the CDR3 reads TGTGCCAGCAGCTTGCCGACCACAGATACGCAGTATTTT. Amino acids: CASSLPTTDTQYF.

This clonotype was counted a few times. The V call is TRBV7-9, the J call TRBJ1-1; D unclear. The CDR3 spans 12 residues. Germline loops: CDR1 SEHNR, CDR2 FQNEAQ (reference sequence). V was pared by 3 bases and J by 6 bases, with 8 bases between. The chain's CDR3 is CASSLRSSEAFF. CDR3 DNA: TGTGCCAGCAGCTTGAGGTCTTCTGAAGCTTTCTTT.

This clonotype was seen many times. The chain employs TRBV11-2 and TRBJ2-1; D is possibly TRBD1 (5 bases). The V gene's germline CDR1 is SGHAT and CDR2 FQNNGV. V lost 1 base to trimming and J lost 5 bases, with 9 bases between them. The CDR3 sequence is 14 residues long. The CDR3 DNA reads as TGTGCCAGCAGCTTAGGCGACAGCCACAATGAGCAGTTCTTC. Translating it yields CASSLGDSHNEQFF.

This clonotype occurred a few times. The chain carries TRBV7-2 and TRBJ2-5; perhaps D is TRBD1 or TRBD2 (5 bases each). Judging by the DNA end, TRBJ2-7 fits better; the J call may be wrong. Germline V gene lookup returns CDR1 SGHTA and CDR2 FQGNSA. The CDR3 extends over 14 amino acids. DNA for the CDR3: TGTGCCAGCAGCCAACTAGGGGTCGCCTACGAGCAGTACTTC. Translated, it gives CASSQLGVAYEQYF.

The V and J genes are TRBV7-2 and TRBJ2-1; D is ambiguous. CDR1 SGHTA and CDR2 FQGNSA come from the germline V gene. This CDR3 is built from 16 residues. V lost 4 bases to trimming and J lost 9 bases, with 22 bases between them. The CDR3 DNA sequence: TGTGCCAGCAGCTCGGGCGTCCCATCTGGAGTAGGTGAGCAGTTCTTC. It translates to CASSSGVPSGVGEQFF.

The chain links TRBV7-8 to TRBJ1-5; D call uncertain. Germline CDR1 is SGHVS and CDR2 is FQNEAQ. This CDR3 contains 15 residues. With 1 base removed from V and 0 bases from J, the gap between germline ends came to 7 bases. The CDR3 sequence is CASSLGSFSNQPQHF. The DNA for the CDR3 is TGTGCCAGCAGCTTAGGGTCGTTTAGCAATCAGCCCCAGCATTTT.

This clonotype was observed a few times. The CDR3 DNA is TGTGCCAGCAGTTTAGGTCCTCGCTTTGAGCAGTTCTTC. Translation gives CASSLGPRFEQFF. The chain carries TRBV27 and TRBJ2-1; D gene ambiguous. Trimming removed 2 bases from V and 9 bases from J, with 11 bases in between. This CDR3 comprises 13 residues. Germline V lookup: CDR1 MNHEY, CDR2 SMNVEV (reference sequence).

This clonotype appeared a few times. This chain uses TRBV7-8 with TRBJ1-1, with D possibly TRBD1 on 5 matching bases. Germline V gene data show CDR1 as SGHVS and CDR2 as FQNEAQ. This CDR3 contains 14 residues. V dropped 3 bases and J dropped 4 bases, with 12 bases sitting between them. CDR3 in amino acids: CASSFRGLVTEAFF. Written as DNA, the CDR3 is TGTGCCAGCAGCTTTCGGGGGTTAGTCACTGAAGCTTTCTTT. The full variable domain, rest sourced from reference TRBV7-8 and TRBJ1-1, is GAGVSQSPRYKVAKRGQDVALRCDPISGHVSLFWYQQALGQGPEFLTYFQNEAQLDKSGLPSDRFFAERPEGSVSTLKIQRTQQEDSAVYLCASSFRGLVTEAFFGQGTRLTVV.

This clonotype was found a few times. The chain carries TRBV2 and TRBJ2-2; 9 positions agree with TRBD2. Per germline, CDR1 SNHLY and CDR2 FYNNEI. V gave up 6 bases and J gave up 4 bases; unmatched junction bases: 3. This CDR3 comprises 14 residues. In DNA form, the CDR3 reads TGTGCCAGCAGGGGAGCGGGAGGCACCGGGGAGCTGTTTTTT. Encoded protein: CASRGAGGTGELFF.

The genes are TRBV15 and TRBJ2-2; TRBD2 agrees at 8 bases. Germline V CDR1 and CDR2: LNHNV, YYDKDF (reference sequence). The CDR3 totals 17 residues. V lost 0 bases, J lost 1 base, and 4 bases stayed unmatched. This CDR3 is CATSRDRGGENTGELFF. The CDR3 nucleotides read TGTGCCACCAGCAGAGATCGGGGGGGGGAGAACACCGGGGAGCTGTTTTTT.

This clonotype was observed a single time. CDR3 bases: TGTGCCAGCAGCTTCATAGCGGGGGAGGGGACCCAGTACTTC. Protein: CASSFIAGEGTQYF. The J gene is TRBJ2-5, the V gene TRBV5-6; 9 nucleotides line up with TRBD2. Per the germline V gene, CDR1 is SGHDT and CDR2 is YYEEEE. CDR3 length equals 14 residues. Trimming cost V 2 bases and J 7 bases; bases outside gene matches: 6.

This clonotype was detected only a few times. The chain carries TRBV15 and TRBJ2-2, with no clear D. CDR1 is LNHNV, CDR2 YYDKDF, per germline (reference sequence). Trimming removed 7 bases at V and 5 bases at J, with 8 bases between. The CDR3 is made up of 12 amino acids. CDR3 coding DNA: TGTGCCACCAAAACTTATACCGGGGAGCTGTTTTTT. It specifies CATKTYTGELFF.

The rearrangement joins TRBV29-1 to TRBJ2-5; D is undetermined. The CDR3 runs 13 residues. Trimming removed 3 bases at V and 2 bases at J, with 10 bases between. CDR1 and CDR2 (germline): SQVTM, ANQGSEA. The CDR3 DNA reads as TGCAGCGTTGATCTGGAAATGCAAGAGACCCAGTACTTC. It is translated as CSVDLEMQETQYF.

The chain has TRBV28 and TRBJ2-7; 12 bases line up with TRBD2. This CDR3 region has 16 residues. The V gene end was trimmed by 4 bases and the J gene end by 5 bases; junction bases not matched to a gene: 9. CDR1 is MDHEN, CDR2 SYDVKM, per germline. The CDR3 reads CASSSTGTSGRNEQYF. The CDR3 DNA reads TGTGCCAGCAGTTCGACCGGGACTAGCGGGCGGAACGAGCAGTACTTC.

This clonotype was picked up many times. The V and J genes are TRBV7-6 and TRBJ2-5, with no clear D. V was cut by 2 bases and J by 4 bases, with 8 bases left in between. The CDR3 is made up of 13 amino acids. The germline V gene encodes CDR1 SGHVS and CDR2 FNYEAQ. The CDR3 DNA is TGTGCCAGCAGCTTATATGTGCGAGAGACCCAGTACTTC. It is translated as CASSLYVRETQYF.

This clonotype was found once. The rearrangement uses TRBV7-9 and TRBJ2-2; D is undetermined. The CDR3 totals 13 residues. Germline loops: CDR1 SEHNR, CDR2 FQNEAQ (reference sequence). Trimming pared 2 bases from V and 5 bases from J, leaving 6 bases between. CDR3 amino acids: CASSLIKTGELFF. The CDR3, as DNA: TGTGCCAGCAGCTTAATTAAAACCGGGGAGCTGTTTTTT.

The gene calls are TRBV28 and TRBJ1-6; the D is unclear. The CDR3 is 11 residues long. Germline V gene sequence: CDR1 MDHEN, CDR2 SYDVKM. Trimming removed 6 bases from V and 8 bases from J, with 5 bases in between. The CDR3 region has the DNA TGTGCCAGCAGCCTGCATTCACCCCTCCACTTT. Translating it yields CASSLHSPLHF.

The chain has TRBV6-5 and TRBJ2-7; D is possibly TRBD1 (6 bases). CDR3 size: 16 residues. Trimming took 4 bases from V and 0 from J, leaving 16 bases between them. Germline CDR1 is MNHEY and CDR2 is SVGAGI. The DNA of the CDR3 is TGTGCCAGCAGTTTACAGGGCACAGGGTTCTCCTACGAGCAGTACTTC. As protein: CASSLQGTGFSYEQYF.

This clonotype was seen only a few times. V is TRBV28 and J is TRBJ2-5; the match to TRBD1 covers 8 bases. The DNA end is more similar to TRBJ2-1, so the J call may be wrong. CDR1 is MDHEN and CDR2 is SYDVKM in the germline V gene. This CDR3 spans 12 amino acids. CDR3 nucleotides: TGTGCCAGCAGTTCAGACAGGGGAGAGCAGTTCTTC. Protein product: CASSSDRGEQFF.

There are a few counts of this clonotype. The rearrangement joins TRBV7-9 to TRBJ2-3; TRBD2 might be the D (5 bases). Germline V gives CDR1 SEHNR, CDR2 FQNEAQ (reference sequence). The CDR3 runs to 16 residues. V gave up 0 bases and J gave up 2 bases, with 12 bases separating them. The CDR3 DNA sequence: TGTGCCAGCAGCTTAGCCCTACTAGATTACACAGATACGCAGTATTTT. Translated: CASSLALLDYTDTQYF.